The source of this T cell receptor (beta chain) is a study of cytomegalovirus exposure and HLA in healthy donors. Turning to the study itself: Around 200 million T cells yielded approximately 100 million unique TCR beta sequences, as an earlier analysis found.

PCR amplification relied on 60 Vbeta primers (plus 13 Jbeta primers). Method: immunoSEQ multiplex PCR; TCRdb's copy keeps in-frame clones and lacks some. The data show fewer than 200,000 clones, around three quarters seen once. Samples came from healthy bone marrow donors. Trimming cost V 5 bases and J 3 bases; bases outside gene matches: 18. The CDR3 spans 19 residues. Germline V CDR1 and CDR2: SGHTA, FQGNSA. Sequencing was performed on PBMCs. This rearrangement joins TRBV7-2 to TRBJ2-1; 8 bases match TRBD2. This clonotype was sampled from a woman aged 30 to 39 in good health and CMV-seronegative. DNA of the CDR3: TGTGCCAGCAGCCTCAAGGCTAGCGGGTCCCTCCAGGGCTACAATGAGCAGTTCTTC. This codes for CASSLKASGSLQGYNEQFF.